This TCR beta chain comes out of a study of spatial heterogeneity in lung cancer. Study information: Consistently, beta-chain sequences turned up in larger numbers than alpha-chain sequences did.

This clonotype was recorded a few times. Each molecule of TCR cDNA was tagged with one unique molecular identifier. Each CDR3 protein gets one entry after TCRdb re-called the 5' RACE reads with MiXCR. The table includes around 92,000 distinct CDR3 sequences, over 9.5% detected once. Time point reported: sample taken at primary tumor resection. Extraction of whole RNA from tumor, nontumor lung or frozen PBMC preceded unsorted sequencing. V lost 6 bases, J lost 7 bases, and 9 bases lay in between. The CDR3 totals 11 residues. This sample comprised PBMCs, obtained at surgery. V usage is TRBV12-3 or TRBV12-4 and J usage is TRBJ2-5; D is unresolved. This clonotype was obtained from a male donor with early-stage non-small cell lung cancer. Written as DNA, the CDR3 is TGTGCCAGCAGCCTCGAGAGGACCCAGTACTTC. This encodes CASSLERTQYF.